This note documents a single TCR beta chain sequence. Its antigen is as yet unknown. Generated by immunoSEQ multiplex PCR, the TCRdb table keeps only in-frame clones and is missing some. The sample lists approximately 89,000 clones, roughly 86% occurring once. Second-dose intervals of approximately 4 or approximately 12 weeks were pooled. The data stem from a study of T cell responses to AZD1222 COVID-19 vaccine. General study points: Vaccine-associated CD4 TCRs ranged over spike, dominating at 160-218 and 743-854. Clonal diversity may have been underestimated, and the donors were mostly white British, with more females than males. Spike-specific TCR repertoires showed rising breadth and depth after two AZD1222 doses.

The CDR3 sequence is 14 residues long. The J segment lost 7 bases and the V segment lost 3 bases, leaving 5 bases of the junction unmatched. Germline V gene lookup returns CDR1 LGHDT and CDR2 YNNKEL (reference sequence). The source of this sequence is an adult who received the AZD1222 COVID-19 vaccine. The chain has TRBV3-1 (or the pseudogene TRBV3-2) and TRBJ1-2; 10 nucleotides match TRBD1. This material consisted of peripheral blood, taken 28 days after the second AZD1222 dose. The CDR3 protein is CASSHRQGASGYTF. The CDR3 DNA is TGTGCCAGCAGCCACAGACAGGGGGCTAGTGGCTACACCTTC.